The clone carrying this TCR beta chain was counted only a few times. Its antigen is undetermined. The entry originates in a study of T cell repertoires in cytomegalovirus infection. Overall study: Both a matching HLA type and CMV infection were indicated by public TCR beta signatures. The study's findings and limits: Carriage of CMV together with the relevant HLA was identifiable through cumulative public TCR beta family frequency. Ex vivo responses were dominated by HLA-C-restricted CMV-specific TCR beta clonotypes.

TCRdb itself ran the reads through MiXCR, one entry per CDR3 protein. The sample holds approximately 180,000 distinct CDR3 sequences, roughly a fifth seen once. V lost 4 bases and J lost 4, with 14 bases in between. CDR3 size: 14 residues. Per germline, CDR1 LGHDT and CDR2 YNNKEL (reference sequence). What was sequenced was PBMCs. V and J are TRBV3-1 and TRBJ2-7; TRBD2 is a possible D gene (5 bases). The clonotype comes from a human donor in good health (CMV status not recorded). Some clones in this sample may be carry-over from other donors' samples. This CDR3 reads CASSRILTGYEQYF. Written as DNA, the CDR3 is TGTGCCAGCAGCCGCATACTAACGGGGTACGAGCAGTACTTC.